This T cell receptor (beta chain) was retrieved from a study of cytomegalovirus exposure and HLA in healthy donors. The study, taken as a whole, reports: Judged likely to be a sequencing artifact was a cluster of highly shared sequence variants. Indistinguishability led to the exclusion of some V segments, TRBV6-2 and TRBV6-3 included. CMV serostatus was the only immune exposure information that was available.

Vbeta (60) and Jbeta (13) primers were used in the PCR. Profiling relied on immunoSEQ multiplex PCR, and the TCRdb table lists in-frame clones only, not all of them. The table shows approximately 180,000 clones, with approximately 86% occurring only once. Looked up from germline, CDR1 is SGHTA and CDR2 is FQGNSA. The ends lost 5 bases at V and 7 bases at J; junction bases unmatched: 4. The length of the CDR3 is 13 residues. A remark on this clone: The antigen remains unidentified.

This sequence joins TRBV7-2 and TRBJ2-3; 9 bases agree with TRBD2. Specimen: PBMCs. The TCR comes from a woman aged 18-29 years in good health and CMV-seronegative. The CDR3 nucleotides read TGTGCCAGCAGCGACGCGGGGGGGAATACGCAGTATTTT. This translates into CASSDAGGNTQYF.